The 30 T cell receptor beta chains reported below all come from one sample, sequenced in a study of cytomegalovirus exposure and HLA in healthy donors. A multiplex PCR was run with 60 Vbeta primers and 13 Jbeta primers. TCRdb's table, derived via immunoSEQ multiplex PCR, lists solely in-frame clones and lacks some. The table lists about 82,000 clones, roughly 63% of them singletons. The sample consisted of PBMCs. These receptors were obtained from a middle-aged woman in good health and CMV-seropositive.

This chain joins TRBV7-8 and TRBJ2-7, with TRBD1 identical over 9 bases. Germline V CDR1 and CDR2: SGHVS, FQNEAQ. This CDR3 spans 16 amino acids. The V segment lost 1 base and the J segment 12 bases; nucleotides outside the gene matches: 16. CDR3 bases: TGTGCCAGCAGCTTAGTAATTGGGAGGACAGGGGTTGAATCGTACTTC. Protein: CASSLVIGRTGVESYF. The full variable domain, its missing parts supplied by reference TRBV7-8 and TRBJ2-7, is GAGVSQSPRYKVAKRGQDVALRCDPISGHVSLFWYQQALGQGPEFLTYFQNEAQLDKSGLPSDRFFAERPEGSVSTLKIQRTQQEDSAVYLCASSLVIGRTGVESYFGPGTRLTVT.

This clone appeared a few times. CDR3 in amino acids: CASSRRGTDNEQFF. The CDR3 bases are TGTGCCAGCAGCCGCCGGGGGACAGACAATGAGCAGTTCTTC. The chain combines TRBV14 with TRBJ2-1, with D tentatively TRBD1 (7 bases). V was pared by 4 bases and J by 5 bases, with 12 bases between. CDR3 length: 14 amino acids. The germline gives CDR1 SGHDN, CDR2 FVKESK.

The chain carries TRBV2 and TRBJ1-1, with 7 bases lining up with TRBD1. There are 13 residues in the CDR3. J was trimmed by 1 base and V by 11 bases; bases with no gene match: 7. Per the germline V gene, CDR1 is SNHLY and CDR2 is FYNNEI. CDR3 DNA sequence: TGTGCCGGGGAGACAGGGCGGAACACTGAAGCTTTCTTT. This encodes CAGETGRNTEAFF.

CDR3 sequence: CASSSQGTSEAFF. In DNA, the CDR3 is TGTGCCAGCAGCTCACAGGGAACCTCTGAAGCTTTCTTT. The genes are TRBV7-8 and TRBJ1-1; the D gene is possibly TRBD1 (6 bases). CDR1 and CDR2 (germline): SGHVS, FQNEAQ. V lost 4 bases, J lost 6 bases, and 12 bases lay in between. The CDR3 loop spans 13 amino acids.

There are a few counts of this clone. The genes are TRBV4-3 and TRBJ2-7, with TRBD1 identical over 7 bases. Looked up from germline, CDR1 is LGHNA and CDR2 is YSLEER. This CDR3 is built from 14 residues. V trimming: 4 bases; J trimming: 1 base; junction bases outside the gene matches: 4. The CDR3 nucleotides are TGCGCCAGCAGCCTAGGGACAGAGTCCTACGAGCAGTACTTC. This encodes CASSLGTESYEQYF.

The chain links TRBV4-3 to TRBJ1-2, with unresolved D. V lost 0 bases and J 0 bases, leaving 5 bases between the germline ends. This CDR3 comprises 14 residues. Germline V gives CDR1 LGHNA, CDR2 YSLEER. CDR3: CASSQDIANYGYTF. As DNA, the CDR3 is TGCGCCAGCAGCCAAGACATTGCTAACTATGGCTACACCTTC.

In its sample, this clone was seen a few times. This chain links TRBV27 with TRBJ2-7; 8 nucleotides line up with TRBD2. CDR1 and CDR2 from the germline V gene are MNHEY and SMNVEV (reference sequence). The CDR3 contains 16 residues. V lost 5 bases and J lost 1; bases outside the gene matches: 10. The CDR3 DNA is TGTGCCAGCAGTCTCGGGAGGGACCGCATTTCCTACGAGCAGTACTTC. This sequence encodes CASSLGRDRISYEQYF.

This rearrangement joins TRBV28 to TRBJ1-2; 7 bases agree with TRBD1. The CDR3 is 14 residues long. Trimming cost V 4 bases and J 2 bases; bases outside gene matches: 4. The germline V gene encodes CDR1 MDHEN and CDR2 SYDVKM. For the CDR3, the DNA is TGTGCCAGCAGTTCGGGACAGATAAACTATGGCTACACCTTC. This sequence encodes CASSSGQINYGYTF.

This clone was counted between two and nine times. V gene TRBV6-6 combines with J gene TRBJ2-5; 13 positions match TRBD2. The CDR3 has 15 amino acids. Trimming cost V 6 bases and J 4 bases; bases outside gene matches: 5. CDR1 is MNHNY, CDR2 SVGAGI, per germline (reference sequence). The CDR3 spells CASSLLAGGPETQYF. For the CDR3, the DNA is TGTGCCAGCAGCTTACTAGCGGGAGGGCCAGAGACCCAGTACTTC.

This rearrangement joins TRBV6-6 to TRBJ2-2, with 8 nucleotides matching TRBD1. The CDR3 loop spans 16 amino acids. The J segment lost 1 base and the V segment lost 1 base, leaving 2 bases of the junction unmatched. Germline V lookup: CDR1 MNHNY, CDR2 SVGAGI (reference sequence). CDR3 protein: CASSYFGTGNTGELFF. CDR3 DNA: TGTGCCAGCAGTTACTTCGGGACAGGGAACACCGGGGAGCTGTTTTTT.

The V call is TRBV27, the J call TRBJ2-7; D is possibly TRBD1 (6 bases). The CDR3 sequence is 13 residues long. Germline CDR1 reads MNHEY; CDR2 reads SMNVEV (reference sequence). The V and J ends lost 4 bases and 3 bases respectively, with 10 bases between them. CDR3 nucleotides: TGTGCCAGCAGTTACCGGGACAACTACGAGCAGTACTTC. This encodes CASSYRDNYEQYF.

CDR3 sequence (DNA): TGTGCCAGCGGACCTAACAGGGGGCAAGGCTACACCTTC. Translation: CASGPNRGQGYTF. This sequence joins TRBV27 and TRBJ1-2, with 9 bases aligning to TRBD1. V gave up 8 bases and J gave up 8 bases; unmatched junction bases: 9. This CDR3 is built from 13 residues. Germline CDR1 reads MNHEY; CDR2 reads SMNVEV (reference sequence).

The chain joins TRBV12-2 to TRBJ1-4; no DNA check was done on the table's D call, TRBD1. TRBV12-2 is a pseudogene segment. This CDR3 is 14 amino acids long. CDR3 amino acids: CASHEGQQLGKLFF. CDR3 nucleotides: TGTGCAAGTCACGAGGGACAGCAGCTGGGAAAACTGTTTTTT.

In DNA form, the CDR3 reads TGTGCCAGCTCACGCATGCAGGAAAAACTGTTTTTT. Translated, it gives CASSRMQEKLFF. This chain joins TRBV18 and TRBJ1-4, with D unresolved. V was trimmed by 4 bases and J by 8 bases, leaving 8 bases between them. This CDR3 is built from 12 residues. Germline values: CDR1 KGHSH, CDR2 LQKENI. The full variable domain, its missing parts supplied by reference TRBV18 and TRBJ1-4, is NAGVMQNPRHLVRRRGQEARLRCSPMKGHSHVYWYRQLPEEGLKFMVYLQKENIIDESGMPKERFSAEFPKEGPSILRIQQVVRGDSAAYFCASSRMQEKLFFGSGTQLSVL.

The chain joins TRBV7-6 to TRBJ2-2; D may be TRBD1 (6 bases). The length of the CDR3 is 14 residues. Trimming took off 3 bases at V and 3 bases at J, with 8 bases between the two ends. CDR1 and CDR2 from the germline V gene are SGHVS and FNYEAQ. The CDR3, as DNA: TGTGCCAGCAGCTTTTCAGGGGACACCGGGGAGCTGTTTTTT. It encodes CASSFSGDTGELFF.

The V gene is TRBV19, the J gene TRBJ1-1; perhaps TRBD1 as D (6 bases). In germline, CDR1 is LNHDA, CDR2 SQIVND (reference sequence). The CDR3 runs 15 residues. Trimming took 6 bases from V and 1 from J, leaving 15 bases between them. The CDR3, as DNA: TGTGCCAGTAGCAGCTGGACAGCGTGGAACACTGAAGCTTTCTTT. This translates into CASSSWTAWNTEAFF.

This chain connects TRBV10-3 to TRBJ2-7, with D maybe TRBD1 (6 bases). Germline loops: CDR1 ENHRY, CDR2 SYGVKD. This CDR3 is built from 13 residues. Between the trimmed V and J ends, which lost 3 bases and 2 bases, there was a span of 8 bases. CDR3 sequence reads: CAISERDTYEQYF. In DNA, the CDR3 is TGTGCCATCAGTGAAAGGGACACCTACGAGCAGTACTTC.

The CDR3 bases are TGTGCCAGCAGTGAGGGACAGCAGACCTACTATGGCTACACCTTC. Protein sequence: CASSEGQQTYYGYTF. This chain connects TRBV6-1 to TRBJ1-2, with 7 positions matching TRBD1. The CDR3 has 15 residues. Germline CDR1 MNHNS, CDR2 SASEGT. The junction had 7 bases not matched to a gene; V was cut back by 3 bases and J by 3 bases.

The chain has TRBV28 and TRBJ1-2; tentatively, D is TRBD1 (5 bases). The ends were cut back, 8 bases at V and 5 bases at J, with 18 bases in the middle. Per germline, CDR1 MDHEN and CDR2 SYDVKM. The length of the CDR3 is 14 residues. The CDR3 nucleotides read TGTGCCAGCCGGGGGGGGGACCGCGCGTATGGCTACACCTTC. Translating gives CASRGGDRAYGYTF.

A few counts support this clone. The chain uses TRBV4-3 and TRBJ1-5; 7 bases line up with TRBD1. The CDR3 is made up of 16 amino acids. After removal of 0 bases from V and 4 bases from J, the junction contained 6 bases not matched to a gene. In germline, CDR1 is LGHNA, CDR2 YSLEER. CDR3 protein: CASSQEEGAGNQPQHF. The CDR3 DNA reads TGCGCCAGCAGCCAAGAGGAGGGGGCTGGAAATCAGCCCCAGCATTTT.

This clone has just a few counts. This chain joins TRBV4-1 and TRBJ2-2, with D perhaps matching TRBD2 (5 bases). CDR1 MGHRA and CDR2 YSYEKL come from the germline V gene. Trimming pared 1 base from V and 1 base from J, leaving 10 bases between. The CDR3 loop spans 16 amino acids. CDR3 sequence (DNA): TGCGCCAGCAGCCAAGTTACGGGAAGGAACACCGGGGAGCTGTTTTTT. It encodes CASSQVTGRNTGELFF.

The CDR3 nucleotides are TGTGCCATCAGTGAGCGGCAGGGGGGTGAGCAGTTCTTC. This translates into CAISERQGGEQFF. This chain connects TRBV10-3 to TRBJ2-1, with D maybe TRBD1 (7 bases). The V end was cut by 2 bases, the J end by 9 bases, with 11 bases between. Germline CDR1 reads ENHRY; CDR2 reads SYGVKD. The CDR3 length is 13 residues.

The V and J genes are TRBV5-1 and TRBJ2-2; tentative D call: TRBD1 (5 bases). V lost 0 bases and J 7 bases, leaving 16 bases between the germline ends. Germline values: CDR1 SGHRS, CDR2 YFSETQ. The CDR3 runs 16 residues. CDR3 sequence (DNA): TGCGCCAGCAGCTTGGTCAGGGATGTGTATGACGGGGAGCTGTTTTTT. This gives the protein CASSLVRDVYDGELFF.

The chain uses TRBV15 and TRBJ2-1; 13 bases are a match to TRBD2. V lost 1 base and J lost 8; bases outside the gene matches: 8. This CDR3 has 17 amino acids. Germline V gene sequence: CDR1 LNHNV, CDR2 YYDKDF (reference sequence). This chain's CDR3 is CATSRVHGLAGAHEQFF. The CDR3 DNA reads as TGTGCCACCAGCAGAGTCCATGGACTAGCGGGAGCACATGAGCAGTTCTTC.

The rearrangement uses TRBV7-9 and TRBJ2-4; 11 bases fit TRBD2. The germline V gene encodes CDR1 SEHNR and CDR2 FQNEAQ (reference sequence). The CDR3 consists of 14 residues. Trimming at V came to 5 bases and at J to 7 bases, leaving 4 bases not matched to a gene. DNA for the CDR3: TGTGCCAGCAGCACTAGCGGGAGAAACAACATTCAGTACTTC. It translates to CASSTSGRNNIQYF.

The rearrangement joins TRBV27 to TRBJ2-7; 8 bases agree with TRBD1. The CDR3 totals 15 residues. The germline CDR1 and CDR2 sequences are MNHEY and SMNVEV (reference sequence). Losses at the gene ends were 2 bases for V and 2 bases for J; bases not matched to a gene: 5. The CDR3 bases are TGTGCCAGCAGTTTAAGGACAGGGCCCACCTACGAGCAGTACTTC. It encodes CASSLRTGPTYEQYF.

The chain joins TRBV7-2 to TRBJ2-7, with 9 positions matching TRBD2. This CDR3 is built from 16 residues. Germline lookup yields CDR1 SGHTA and CDR2 FQGNSA. Trimming at V came to 7 bases and at J to 4 bases, leaving 14 bases not matched to a gene. The CDR3 nucleotides read TGTGCCAGCACCATTGGGTCTAGCGGGAACTTATACGAGCAGTACTTC. This translates into CASTIGSSGNLYEQYF. Full variable domain (missing parts from reference TRBV7-2 and TRBJ2-7): GAGVSQSPSNKVTEKGKDVELRCDPISGHTALYWYRQSLGQGLEFLIYFQGNSAPDKSGLPSDRFSAERTGGSVSTLTIQRTQQEDSAVYLCASTIGSSGNLYEQYFGPGTRLTVT.

The chain carries TRBV28 and TRBJ1-4, with a tentative D call TRBD1 (6 bases). Germline V lookup: CDR1 MDHEN, CDR2 SYDVKM. Trimming removed 7 bases at V and 4 bases at J, with 19 bases between. This CDR3 has 16 residues. The CDR3 DNA reads as TGTGCCAGCACCAAACCCCCCGGGGGGCTTAATGAAAAACTGTTTTTT. This sequence encodes CASTKPPGGLNEKLFF.

This clone was seen more than once but under ten times. This sequence joins TRBV6-5 and TRBJ1-1, with 10 bases that match TRBD1. V lost 6 bases, J lost 7 bases, and 11 bases stayed unmatched. Germline CDR1 MNHEY, CDR2 SVGAGI. CDR3 length: 15 amino acids. The CDR3 DNA reads as TGTGCCAGCAGCCTCGAATCGACAGGGGGCGGTGAAGCTTTCTTT. Translated, it gives CASSLESTGGGEAFF.

This clone was counted only a few times. V is TRBV5-4 and J is TRBJ2-3, with TRBD2 identical over 7 bases. Germline CDR1 SGHNT, CDR2 YYREEE (reference sequence). CDR3 size: 15 residues. Trimming at V came to 5 bases and at J to 1 base, leaving 7 bases not matched to a gene. In nucleotides, the CDR3 is TGTGCCAGCAGGAGAACTAGCGACCGCACAGATACGCAGTATTTT. Amino acid sequence: CASRRTSDRTDTQYF.